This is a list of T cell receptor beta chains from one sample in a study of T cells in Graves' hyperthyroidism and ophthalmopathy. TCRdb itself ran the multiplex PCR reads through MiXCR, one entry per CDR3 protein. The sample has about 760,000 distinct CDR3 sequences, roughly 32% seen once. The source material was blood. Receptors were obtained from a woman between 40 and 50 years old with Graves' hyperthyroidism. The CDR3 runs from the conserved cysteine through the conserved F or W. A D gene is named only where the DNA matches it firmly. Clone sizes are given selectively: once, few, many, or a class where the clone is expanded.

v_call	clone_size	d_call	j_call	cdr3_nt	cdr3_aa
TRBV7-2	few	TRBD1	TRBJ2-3	TGTGCCAGCAGCTTTGTCACAGGGGGAGAAACAGATACGCAGTATTTT	CASSFVTGGETDTQYF
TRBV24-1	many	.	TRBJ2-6	TGTGCCACACGAGGGAGCGCTGGGGCCAACGTCCTGACTTTC	CATRGSAGANVLTF
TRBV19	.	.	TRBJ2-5	TGTGCCAGTAGGGGGGAACTAGCCGGTCGGGAGACCCAGTACTTC	CASRGELAGRETQYF
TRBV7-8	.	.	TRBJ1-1	TGTGCCAGCAGCTTAGAAAGGTGGTCTGAAGCTTTCTTT	CASSLERWSEAFF
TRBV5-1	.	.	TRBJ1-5	TGCGCCAGCAGCTTGGAGGGGGGAGTCGGGCAGCCCCAGCATTTT	CASSLEGGVGQPQHF
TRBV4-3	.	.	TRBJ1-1	TGCGCCAGCAGCCAAGATGGCCTTATGAACACTGAAGCTTTCTTT	CASSQDGLMNTEAFF
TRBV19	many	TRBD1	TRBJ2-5	TGTGCCAGTAGTGTCGCTCGGCAGGGGGCCGAGACCCAGTACTTC	CASSVARQGAETQYF
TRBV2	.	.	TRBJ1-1	TGTGCCAGTCTATTTGGAAGAGTAAGTGGGGACACTGAAGCTTTCTTT	CASLFGRVSGDTEAFF
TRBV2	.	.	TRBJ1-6	TGTGCCAGCAGCCTGGGGACACCCTATAATTCACCCCTCCACTTT	CASSLGTPYNSPLHF
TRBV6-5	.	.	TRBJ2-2	TGTGCCAGCAGTTACTCGTCGGACGGGGAGCTGTTTTTT	CASSYSSDGELFF
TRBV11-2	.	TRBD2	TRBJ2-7	TGTGCCAGCAGCTCCGAACTAGCGGGAGGGCCCAAAGCCTACGAGCAGTACTTC	CASSSELAGGPKAYEQYF
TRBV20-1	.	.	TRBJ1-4	TGCAGTGCTAGAGATCCCAGGGCAACTAATGAAAAACTGTTTTTT	CSARDPRATNEKLFF
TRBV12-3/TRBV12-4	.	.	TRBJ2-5	TGTGCCAGCAGTCCCTGGGTGCAAGAGACCCAGTACTTC	CASSPWVQETQYF
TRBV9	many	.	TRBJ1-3	TGTGCCAGCAGCGTAGAGGGCCTCTCTGGAAACACCATATATTTT	CASSVEGLSGNTIYF
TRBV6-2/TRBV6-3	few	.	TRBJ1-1	TGTGCCAGCAGTTACTCCGCAGGGAGGGCCACTGAAGCTTTCTTT	CASSYSAGRATEAFF
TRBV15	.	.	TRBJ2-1	TGTGCCACCAGCAGAGAGGGGTTGCTATACAATGAGCAGTTCTTC	CATSREGLLYNEQFF
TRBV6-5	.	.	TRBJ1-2	TGTGCCAGCAGTGGGGACGCCTCTAACTATGGCTACACCTTC	CASSGDASNYGYTF
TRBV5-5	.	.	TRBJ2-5	TGTGCCAGCAGCTTTAACTTCGAGCGGGTCCCGTATTACCAAGAGACCCAGTACTTC	CASSFNFERVPYYQETQYF
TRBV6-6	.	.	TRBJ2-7	TGTGCCAGCAGTTTCCGACTATTCTACGAGCAGTACTTC	CASSFRLFYEQYF
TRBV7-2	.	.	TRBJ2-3	TGTGCCAGCAGCTTAGGGCATCCCACAGATACGCAGTATTTT	CASSLGHPTDTQYF
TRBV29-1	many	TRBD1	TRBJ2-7	TGCAGCGCAAGGGGACAGGGTTTCTACGAGCAGTACTTC	CSARGQGFYEQYF
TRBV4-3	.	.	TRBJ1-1	TGCGCCAGCAGCCAAGAGTCAGGACCCGCTGAAGCTTTCTTT	CASSQESGPAEAFF
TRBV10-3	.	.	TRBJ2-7	TGTGCCAGCGTGGAGGAGGATTACGAGCAGTACTTC	CASVEEDYEQYF